This TCR beta chain was captured by sequencing in a study of T cell responses to AZD1222 COVID-19 vaccine. Broader study findings: Spike was spanned by vaccine-associated CD4 TCRs, which were dominant at 160-218 and 743-854. Seropositive status at baseline applied to only a handful of AZD1222 recipients. Elevations in Spike-specific TCR breadth and depth followed administration of two AZD1222 doses.

The CDR3 totals 11 residues. V gave up 2 bases and J gave up 6 bases, with 3 bases separating them. Germline values: CDR1 ENHRY, CDR2 SYGVKD. Data came from immunoSEQ multiplex PCR; TCRdb stores just in-frame clones and leaves some out. Altogether some 120,000 clones are present, over 75% being singletons, with the ten largest covering around 20%. In regard to this clone: Its specificity is not known.

The sequence was obtained from an adult in good health. The V gene is TRBV10-3, the J gene TRBJ2-3; unclear D gene. The sequences come from peripheral blood, collected on day 0 of MenACWY control vaccination. The CDR3 DNA is TGTGCCATCAGTGAGGGGGATACGCAGTATTTT. Its protein product is CAISEGDTQYF.